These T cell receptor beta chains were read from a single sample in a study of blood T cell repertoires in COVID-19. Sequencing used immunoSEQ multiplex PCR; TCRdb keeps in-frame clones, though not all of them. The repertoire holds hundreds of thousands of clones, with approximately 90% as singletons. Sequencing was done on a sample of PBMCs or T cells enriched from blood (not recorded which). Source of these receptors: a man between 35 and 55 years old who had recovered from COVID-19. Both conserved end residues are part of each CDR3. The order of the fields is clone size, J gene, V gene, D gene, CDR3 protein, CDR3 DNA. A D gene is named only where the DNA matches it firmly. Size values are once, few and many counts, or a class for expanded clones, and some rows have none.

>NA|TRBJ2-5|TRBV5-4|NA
CASSLDVAAEETQYF
TGTGCCAGCAGCTTGGATGTTGCGGCAGAGGAGACCCAGTACTTC
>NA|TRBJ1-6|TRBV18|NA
CASSPYRVRGLQNSPLHF
TGTGCCAGCTCACCCTACCGCGTGCGGGGTCTGCAAAATTCACCCCTCCACTTT
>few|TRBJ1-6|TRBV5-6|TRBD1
CASSLDPTGRNSPLHF
TGTGCCAGCAGCTTGGACCCGACAGGGAGAAATTCACCCCTCCACTTT
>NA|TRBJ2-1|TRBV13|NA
CASSLGQGKDEQFF
TGTGCCAGCAGCTTAGGACAGGGAAAGGATGAGCAGTTCTTC
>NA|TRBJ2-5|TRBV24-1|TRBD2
CATSDPGTSGKVAETQYF
TGTGCCACCAGTGATCCCGGGACTAGCGGGAAAGTCGCCGAGACCCAGTACTTC
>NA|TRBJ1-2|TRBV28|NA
CASRLPTGYGYTF
TGTGCCAGCAGACTACCGACGGGCTATGGCTACACCTTC
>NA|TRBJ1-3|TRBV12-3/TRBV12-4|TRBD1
CASSLTGRNTIYF
TGTGCCAGCAGTTTGACAGGGAGAAACACCATATATTTT
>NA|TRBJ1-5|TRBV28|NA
CATDGQGSNQPQHF
TGTGCCACCGACGGTCAGGGGAGCAATCAGCCCCAGCATTTT
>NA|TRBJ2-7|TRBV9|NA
CASSARVDEEQYF
TGTGCCAGCAGCGCGAGGGTGGACGAGGAGCAGTACTTC
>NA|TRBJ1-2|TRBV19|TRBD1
CASSDRHQGAYGYTF
TGTGCCAGTAGTGACCGACATCAGGGGGCATATGGCTACACCTTC
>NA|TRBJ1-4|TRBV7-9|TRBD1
CASSFGQGGEKLFF
TGTGCCAGCAGCTTTGGACAGGGAGGGGAAAAACTGTTTTTT
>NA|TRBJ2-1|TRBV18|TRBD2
CASSSGTSLYEQFF
TGTGCCAGCTCGTCCGGGACTAGCTTGTATGAGCAGTTCTTC
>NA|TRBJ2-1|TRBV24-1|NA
CATSDFNSYNEQFF
TGTGCCACCAGTGATTTTAACAGCTACAATGAGCAGTTCTTC
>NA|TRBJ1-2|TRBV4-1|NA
CASSQTERAAYGYTF
TGCGCCAGCAGCCAGACGGAGAGAGCTGCCTATGGCTACACCTTC
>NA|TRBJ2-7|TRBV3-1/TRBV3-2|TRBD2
CASSYSTSGPPYEQYF
TGTGCCAGCAGCTACTCGACTAGCGGCCCCCCCTACGAGCAGTACTTC
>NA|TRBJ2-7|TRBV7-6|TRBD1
CASSLAIGTGYEQYF
TGTGCCAGCAGCTTAGCGATTGGGACAGGCTACGAGCAGTACTTC
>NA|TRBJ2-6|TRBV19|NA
CASTPYGETGANVLTF
TGTGCCAGTACTCCCTACGGGGAAACTGGGGCCAACGTCCTGACTTTC
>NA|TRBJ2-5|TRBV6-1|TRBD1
CASSDRGRETQYF
TGTGCCAGCAGTGACAGGGGGCGGGAGACCCAGTACTTC
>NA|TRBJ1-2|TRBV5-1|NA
CASSIGRGGVGDYGYTF
TGCGCCAGCTCTATCGGCCGGGGGGGCGTCGGCGACTATGGCTACACCTTC
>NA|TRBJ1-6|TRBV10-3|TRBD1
CAISDLPTGEPPLHF
TGTGCCATCAGTGACCTGCCGACAGGGGAACCACCCCTCCACTTT
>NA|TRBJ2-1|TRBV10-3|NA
CAISEPASNIDNEQFF
TGTGCCATCAGTGAACCAGCGAGCAACATAGACAATGAGCAGTTCTTC
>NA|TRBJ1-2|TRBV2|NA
CASSEPILGYGYTF
TGTGCCAGCAGTGAACCCATTCTCGGTTATGGCTACACCTTC
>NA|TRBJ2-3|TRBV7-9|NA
CASSRSNSYSTDTQYF
TGTGCCAGCAGCCGATCTAATTCCTATAGCACAGATACGCAGTATTTT
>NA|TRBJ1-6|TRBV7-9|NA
CASSLSAAHPPLHF
TGTGCCAGCAGCCTTTCGGCAGCGCATCCCCCCCTCCACTTT
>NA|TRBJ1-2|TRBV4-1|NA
CASSPPRTNYGYTF
TGCGCCAGCAGCCCTCCCCGGACAAACTATGGCTACACCTTC
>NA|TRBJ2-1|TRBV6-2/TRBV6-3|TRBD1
CASSYSTIQGASYNNEQFF
TGTGCCAGCAGTTACTCGACCATACAGGGGGCGAGCTATAACAATGAGCAGTTCTTC
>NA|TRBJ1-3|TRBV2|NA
CASTQTPQDTIYF
TGTGCCAGCACCCAAACCCCTCAGGACACCATATATTTT
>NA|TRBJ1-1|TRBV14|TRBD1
CASRDRGRGTEAFF
TGTGCCAGCCGGGACAGGGGGCGCGGCACTGAAGCTTTCTTT
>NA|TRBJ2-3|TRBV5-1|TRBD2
CASSLGWGGRTPDTQYF
TGCGCCAGCAGCTTGGGATGGGGCGGGAGGACCCCAGATACGCAGTATTTT
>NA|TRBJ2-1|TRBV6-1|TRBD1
CASTMGGQGYNEQFF
TGTGCCTCCACAATGGGGGGACAGGGATACAATGAGCAGTTCTTC
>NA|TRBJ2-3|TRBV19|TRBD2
CASSLGLVLPDTQYF
TGTGCCAGTAGTTTGGGACTAGTTTTGCCAGATACGCAGTATTTT
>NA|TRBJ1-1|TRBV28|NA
CASSPRLRGGEAFF
TGTGCCAGCAGTCCCCGTTTACGAGGAGGTGAAGCTTTCTTT
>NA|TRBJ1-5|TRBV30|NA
CAWSPGDQPQHF
TGTGCCTGGAGTCCAGGGGATCAGCCCCAGCATTTT
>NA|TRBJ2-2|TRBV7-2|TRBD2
CASSRWTSGGTGELFF
TGTGCCAGCAGCAGGTGGACTAGCGGGGGGACCGGGGAGCTGTTTTTT
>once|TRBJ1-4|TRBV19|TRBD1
CASSRRQGSNEKLFF
TGTGCCAGTAGTCGAAGACAGGGCTCTAATGAAAAACTGTTTTTT
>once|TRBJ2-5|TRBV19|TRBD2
CASSTHPQREGSRGTQYF
TGTGCCAGTAGTACCCACCCCCAGCGGGAGGGATCAAGAGGGACCCAGTACTTC
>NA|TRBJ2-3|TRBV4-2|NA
CASSQDDTSTDTQYF
TGTGCCAGCAGCCAAGACGATACTAGCACAGATACGCAGTATTTT
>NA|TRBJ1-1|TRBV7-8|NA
CASSQGGGRGTEAFF
TGTGCCAGCAGCCAAGGGGGGGGCCGGGGCACTGAAGCTTTCTTT
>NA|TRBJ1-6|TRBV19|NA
CASSKAGSSYNSPLHF
TGTGCCAGTAGTAAAGCAGGTAGCTCCTATAATTCACCCCTCCACTTT